A single sample gave rise to the 31 T cell receptor beta chains below, sequenced in a study of cytomegalovirus exposure and HLA in healthy donors. The PCR was carried out with 60 Vbeta primers and 13 Jbeta primers. TCRdb's copy holds only in-frame clones and misses some; the assay was immunoSEQ multiplex PCR. The table includes approximately 110,000 clones, over 75% detected once. The material sequenced was PBMCs. The origin of the receptors is a middle-aged woman in good health and CMV-seropositive.

This clone was detected only a few times. For the CDR3, the DNA is TGTGCCAGCACCACGGGGGACACCATATATTTT. It is translated as CASTTGDTIYF. This chain links TRBV21-1 with TRBJ1-3. TRBV21-1 is annotated as a pseudogene. The CDR3 has 11 amino acids.

This clone was recorded once. The rearrangement uses TRBV4-2 and TRBJ2-7; 7 bases are shared with TRBD1. CDR1 and CDR2 (germline): LGHNA, YNFKEQ. The CDR3 totals 15 residues. The J segment lost 7 bases and the V segment lost 5 bases, leaving 14 bases of the junction unmatched. The CDR3 region has the DNA TGTGCCAGCAGCACTCGACAGGGAGCAAGGGGGGAGCAGTACTTC. Translated: CASSTRQGARGEQYF.

The chain recombines TRBV6-1 with TRBJ1-2, with no clear D. This CDR3 spans 12 amino acids. With 3 bases removed from V and 8 bases from J, the gap between germline ends came to 10 bases. Germline V CDR1 and CDR2: MNHNS, SASEGT. The CDR3 is CASSEMGRGYTF. CDR3 bases: TGTGCCAGCAGTGAGATGGGGAGAGGCTACACCTTC.

This chain connects TRBV2 to TRBJ1-2; tentative D call: TRBD1 (6 bases). The CDR3 sequence is 13 residues long. CDR1 and CDR2 from the germline V gene are SNHLY and FYNNEI. Trimming removed 1 base at V and 4 bases at J, with 7 bases between. The CDR3 reads CASSEDRAYGYTF. CDR3 DNA: TGTGCCAGCAGTGAAGACAGGGCCTATGGCTACACCTTC. Full variable domain (rest looked up from reference TRBV2 and TRBJ1-2): EPEVTQTPSHQVTQMGQEVILRCVPISNHLYFYWYRQILGQKVEFLVSFYNNEISEKSEIFDDQFSVERPDGSNFTLKIRSTKLEDSAMYFCASSEDRAYGYTFGSGTRLTVV.

The rearrangement joins TRBV28 to TRBJ1-5; 10 bases are a match to TRBD1. V dropped 6 bases and J dropped 6; count of bases not matched to a gene: 8. Germline CDR1 MDHEN, CDR2 SYDVKM. The CDR3 loop spans 15 amino acids. CDR3 sequence (DNA): TGTGCCAGCAGCCCTCTGACAGGGGGCGGTCAGCCCCAGCATTTT. Its translation: CASSPLTGGGQPQHF. Supplemented by reference TRBV28 and TRBJ1-5, the full variable domain reads DVKVTQSSRYLVKRTGEKVFLECVQDMDHENMFWYRQDPGLGLRLIYFSYDVKMKEKGDIPEGYSVSREKKERFSLILESASTNQTSMYLCASSPLTGGGQPQHFGDGTRLSIL.

This clone showed up just once. The chain carries TRBV11-2 and TRBJ2-3; TRBD1 aligns across 9 bases. J lost 1 base, V lost 6 bases, and 8 bases had no gene match. The CDR3 spans 16 residues. In germline, CDR1 is SGHAT, CDR2 FQNNGV. CDR3: CASRGATGGGTDTQYF. Written as DNA, the CDR3 is TGTGCCAGCAGGGGGGCGACAGGGGGAGGCACAGATACGCAGTATTTT.

The chain has TRBV6-5 and TRBJ1-5; no reliable D call. CDR3 size: 14 residues. Looked up from germline, CDR1 is MNHEY and CDR2 is SVGAGI. V lost 5 bases and J lost 3, with 11 bases in between. CDR3 loop: CASSDGQVNQPQHF. As DNA, the CDR3 is TGTGCCAGCAGTGATGGCCAAGTCAATCAGCCCCAGCATTTT.

J is TRBJ1-4 and V is TRBV5-1, with 7 positions matching TRBD1. V was clipped by 4 bases and J by 2 bases; unmatched bases: 5. The CDR3 is made up of 15 amino acids. From germline, CDR1 is SGHRS and CDR2 YFSETQ. This chain's CDR3 is CASSLTGATNEKLFF. CDR3 nucleotides: TGCGCCAGCAGCCTTACAGGGGCCACTAATGAAAAACTGTTTTTT.

The V gene is TRBV15, the J gene TRBJ1-5; D ambiguous. V was clipped by 0 bases and J by 5 bases, with 11 bases between them. CDR1 is LNHNV and CDR2 is YYDKDF in the germline V gene (reference sequence). CDR3 length equals 15 residues. The CDR3 spells CATSRDSRPDQPQHF. In DNA form, the CDR3 reads TGTGCCACCAGCAGAGACAGCAGGCCTGATCAGCCCCAGCATTTT.

This clone has a single count. The genes are TRBV2 and TRBJ2-5; the D gene is possibly TRBD2 (6 bases). The CDR3 runs to 13 residues. CDR1 is SNHLY and CDR2 is FYNNEI in the germline V gene. V was shortened by 10 bases and J by 2 bases, with 14 bases between the two germline ends. The CDR3 DNA reads TGTGCCATCAATACCGGGAGTCAAGAGACCCAGTACTTC. Protein sequence: CAINTGSQETQYF.

The chain recombines TRBV5-1 with TRBJ2-3, with 9 bases lining up with TRBD2. The CDR3 runs to 16 residues. V was pared by 5 bases and J by 6 bases, with 13 bases of the junction left unmatched. Germline V lookup: CDR1 SGHRS, CDR2 YFSETQ. The CDR3 DNA follows: TGCGCCAGCAGTGTTGGACATAGCGGGAGAAAGGATACGCAGTATTTT. Translating gives CASSVGHSGRKDTQYF. The whole variable domain, filled in from reference TRBV5-1 and TRBJ2-3, reads KAGVTQTPRYLIKTRGQQVTLSCSPISGHRSVSWYQQTPGQGLQFLFEYFSETQRNKGNFPGRFSGRQFSNSRSEMNVSTLELGDSALYLCASSVGHSGRKDTQYFGPGTRLTVL.

V gene TRBV21-1 combines with J gene TRBJ2-7; TRBD2 is taken as the D call from the table, unchecked against the DNA. TRBV21-1 is noted as a pseudogene. The CDR3 has 16 amino acids. The CDR3 DNA reads TGTGCCAGCAGCAAAGAGATGGGGACTACCTTTTACGAGCAGTACTTC. It encodes CASSKEMGTTFYEQYF.

The V call is TRBV2, the J call TRBJ2-5, with TRBD1 as a possible D gene (6 bases). V was shortened by 5 bases and J by 5 bases, with 15 bases between the two germline ends. CDR1 and CDR2 from the germline V gene are SNHLY and FYNNEI. The CDR3 extends over 14 amino acids. The CDR3 sequence is CASSRAYRGETQYF. The CDR3 bases are TGTGCCAGCAGTCGGGCCTATAGGGGGGAGACCCAGTACTTC.

This clone was observed a few times. The J gene is TRBJ2-3, the V gene TRBV12-5, with a tentative D call TRBD2 (5 bases). Germline V CDR1 and CDR2: LGHNT, FRNRAP. V lost 2 bases and J lost 8, with 8 bases in between. This CDR3 contains 12 residues. The CDR3 region is CASGLSRGTQYF. DNA for the CDR3: TGTGCTAGTGGTTTGAGTCGGGGTACGCAGTATTTT.

The rearrangement links TRBV5-1 to TRBJ1-1; weak D call: TRBD1 (6 bases). The CDR3 is 15 amino acids. The germline V gene encodes CDR1 SGHRS and CDR2 YFSETQ. The V end lost 4 bases, the J end lost 3 bases, and 16 bases lay between the germline ends. This CDR3 reads CASSMGSGVYTEAFF. The CDR3 DNA sequence: TGCGCCAGCAGCATGGGGTCAGGGGTCTACACTGAAGCTTTCTTT.

This sequence joins TRBV6-1 and TRBJ1-1; D may be TRBD1 (6 bases). In germline, CDR1 is MNHNS, CDR2 SASEGT. With 8 bases removed from V and 7 bases from J, the gap between germline ends came to 14 bases. This CDR3 has 12 residues. The DNA for the CDR3 is TGTGCCAGCTCAGGGGAAATTGGTGAAGCTTTCTTT. The encoded protein is CASSGEIGEAFF.

This clone was found a few times. The chain recombines TRBV7-9 with TRBJ1-2; TRBD1 aligns across 7 bases. The CDR3 totals 13 residues. Per the germline V gene, CDR1 is SEHNR and CDR2 is FQNEAQ (reference sequence). V lost 4 bases and J lost 4; bases outside the gene matches: 3. CDR3 coding DNA: TGTGCCAGCAGCTCCCGGACAGGCTATGGCTACACCTTC. This codes for CASSSRTGYGYTF.

CDR3 in DNA: TGTGCCAGCAAGGCAGGGGTAGGGACTGAAGCTTTCTTT. It encodes CASKAGVGTEAFF. This chain uses TRBV6-4 with TRBJ1-1; D is perhaps TRBD1 (6 bases). CDR1 is MRHNA, CDR2 SNTAGT, per germline. V was clipped by 7 bases and J by 5 bases, with 14 bases between them. This CDR3 is 13 amino acids long.

The chain is built from TRBV28 and TRBJ1-1; 9 bases are a match to TRBD1. V was clipped by 6 bases and J by 6 bases; unmatched bases: 5. CDR3 size: 13 residues. CDR1 and CDR2 from the germline V gene are MDHEN and SYDVKM. The chain's CDR3 is CASSRRQGAEAFF. For the CDR3, the DNA is TGTGCCAGCAGCCGTCGACAGGGGGCTGAAGCTTTCTTT. The variable domain in full, completed from reference TRBV28 and TRBJ1-1, reads DVKVTQSSRYLVKRTGEKVFLECVQDMDHENMFWYRQDPGLGLRLIYFSYDVKMKEKGDIPEGYSVSREKKERFSLILESASTNQTSMYLCASSRRQGAEAFFGQGTRLTVV.

This rearrangement joins TRBV5-5 to TRBJ2-1, with a weak D call TRBD2 (6 bases). Germline V gene sequence: CDR1 SGHKS, CDR2 YYEKEE (reference sequence). The V and J ends lost 1 base and 5 bases respectively, with 10 bases between them. The CDR3 has 14 residues. The CDR3 spells CASSLSSVDNEQFF. Here the CDR3 DNA reads TGTGCCAGCAGCTTGTCTAGCGTAGACAATGAGCAGTTCTTC.

V and J are TRBV7-2 and TRBJ2-6; 7 bases fit TRBD1. V was pared by 6 bases and J by 0 bases, with 5 bases of the junction left unmatched. The CDR3 totals 16 residues. In germline, CDR1 is SGHTA, CDR2 FQGNSA. The CDR3 region is CASSSRGYSGANVLTF. The CDR3 DNA reads as TGTGCCAGCAGTTCCAGGGGGTACTCTGGGGCCAACGTCCTGACTTTC.

The V call is TRBV5-1, the J call TRBJ2-7, with a tentative D call TRBD1 (6 bases). V lost 0 bases and J lost 5, with 9 bases in between. CDR3 size: 13 residues. Germline V gene data show CDR1 as SGHRS and CDR2 as YFSETQ. Written as DNA, the CDR3 is TGCGCCAGCAGCTTGGATTGGACAGACGAGCAGTACTTC. This encodes CASSLDWTDEQYF.

Details on this clone: With a much larger clone just one base away, this may be a read error. This chain connects TRBV28 to TRBJ2-1; TRBD2 matches 11 bases. CDR1 MDHEN and CDR2 SYDVKM come from the germline V gene. The CDR3 spans 14 residues. V was clipped by 4 bases and J by 4 bases; unmatched bases: 0. In nucleotides, the CDR3 is TGTGCCAGCAGTTGGACTAGCGGGTACAATGAGCAGTTCTTC. Translated, it gives CASSWTSGYNEQFF.

The chain couples TRBV28 to TRBJ2-1; possibly TRBD1 for D (6 bases). The CDR3 consists of 15 residues. Deletions cut 6 bases from V and 3 bases from J, with 15 bases between. Germline-derived CDR1 and CDR2 are MDHEN and SYDVKM. CDR3 amino acids: CASSSPRGLYNEQFF. The CDR3 DNA follows: TGTGCCAGCAGCAGCCCCAGGGGCCTCTACAATGAGCAGTTCTTC. Full variable domain (outside the CDR3, taken from reference TRBV28 and TRBJ2-1): DVKVTQSSRYLVKRTGEKVFLECVQDMDHENMFWYRQDPGLGLRLIYFSYDVKMKEKGDIPEGYSVSREKKERFSLILESASTNQTSMYLCASSSPRGLYNEQFFGPGTRLTVL.

The V and J genes are TRBV28 and TRBJ2-7, with TRBD1 identical over 7 bases. V lost 5 bases, J lost 7 bases, and 14 bases stayed unmatched. The germline gives CDR1 MDHEN, CDR2 SYDVKM. The CDR3 runs to 15 residues. DNA of the CDR3: TGTGCCAGCAGTGCCCCGGGACAGCAAAGAGGGGAGCAGTACTTC. Encoded protein: CASSAPGQQRGEQYF.

The rearrangement uses TRBV30 and TRBJ1-5; a weak D match, TRBD1 (5 bases). The CDR3 consists of 13 residues. The V end lost 7 bases, the J end lost 6 bases, and 16 bases lay between the germline ends. CDR1 GTSNPN and CDR2 SVGIG come from the germline V gene (reference sequence). In DNA form, the CDR3 reads TGTGCCTATTCCCCCGGCGGGGGTCAGCCCCAGCATTTT. Translating gives CAYSPGGGQPQHF.

J is TRBJ2-1 and V is TRBV7-8; 10 positions agree with TRBD2. The J segment lost 3 bases and the V segment lost 2 bases, leaving 10 bases of the junction unmatched. Looked up from germline, CDR1 is SGHVS and CDR2 is FQNEAQ. This CDR3 comprises 18 residues. The CDR3 protein is CASSLRARSSGSYNEQFF. CDR3 bases: TGTGCCAGCAGCTTACGTGCTCGCTCTAGCGGGAGCTACAATGAGCAGTTCTTC. Supplemented by reference TRBV7-8 and TRBJ2-1, the full variable domain reads GAGVSQSPRYKVAKRGQDVALRCDPISGHVSLFWYQQALGQGPEFLTYFQNEAQLDKSGLPSDRFFAERPEGSVSTLKIQRTQQEDSAVYLCASSLRARSSGSYNEQFFGPGTRLTVL.

CDR3 in amino acids: CASSLGGQHNSPLHF. CDR3 bases: TGTGCCAGCAGCTTGGGGGGACAGCATAATTCACCCCTCCACTTT. The rearrangement links TRBV5-4 to TRBJ1-6, with 7 bases that match TRBD1. The junction had 2 bases not matched to a gene; V was cut back by 0 bases and J by 5 bases. Germline lookup yields CDR1 SGHNT and CDR2 YYREEE (reference sequence). The CDR3 has 15 residues.

This sequence joins TRBV9 and TRBJ1-4, with 8 bases that match TRBD1. Unmatched junction bases numbered 12, after V lost 5 bases and J lost 3 bases. This CDR3 contains 17 residues. Germline CDR1 reads SGDLS; CDR2 reads YYNGEE. The CDR3 region is CASSTRGQGRANEKLFF. CDR3 nucleotide sequence: TGTGCCAGCAGTACCAGGGGGCAGGGCAGGGCTAATGAAAAACTGTTTTTT. Together with reference TRBV9 and TRBJ1-4, the CDR3 gives the full variable domain: DSGVTQTPKHLITATGQRVTLRCSPRSGDLSVYWYQQSLDQGLQFLIQYYNGEERAKGNILERFSAQQFPDLHSELNLSSLELGDSALYFCASSTRGQGRANEKLFFGSGTQLSVL.

The chain carries TRBV6-1 and TRBJ2-5, with TRBD1 matching over 8 bases. Per germline, CDR1 MNHNS and CDR2 SASEGT. The CDR3 covers 13 residues. Germline trimming cut 7 bases from V and 2 bases from J; bases unmatched to any gene: 3. CDR3 bases: TGTGCCAGCATTCGGACAGGGCAAGAGACCCAGTACTTC. This gives the protein CASIRTGQETQYF.

This chain uses TRBV5-4 with TRBJ2-7, with TRBD1 as a possible D gene (5 bases). Trimming cost V 0 bases and J 5 bases, with 12 bases left between them. Germline lookup yields CDR1 SGHNT and CDR2 YYREEE (reference sequence). The CDR3 covers 14 residues. In DNA form, the CDR3 reads TGTGCCAGCAGCTTGGCCCGCAGGGTCCACGAGCAGTACTTC. Protein sequence: CASSLARRVHEQYF.